The next 25 T cell receptor delta chains were all read from a single sample in a study of gamma-delta T cells after stem cell transplantation. TCRdb reanalysed the RT-PCR reads with CATT. Of roughly 2,400 delta-chain clones listed, about 21% are singletons. The source material was gamma-delta T cells. Receptors originate from a human donor. It is not recorded whose cells these are; they may come from a transplant donor.

The genes are TRDV1 and TRDJ1, with TRDD3 identical over 13 bases. Germline V lookup: CDR1 TSWWSYY, CDR2 QGS. This CDR3 spans 21 amino acids. After removal of 4 bases from V and 0 bases from J, the junction contained 17 bases not matched to a gene. The CDR3 spells CALGGRASYWGIRYYTDKLIF. The CDR3 DNA is TGTGCTCTTGGGGGCCGAGCCTCCTACTGGGGGATACGCTATTACACCGATAAACTCATCTTT.

This clone showed up just a few times. The chain combines TRDV1 with TRDJ1, with TRDD2 as a possible D gene (6 bases). The V end was cut by 0 bases, the J end by 5 bases, with 16 bases between. CDR1 and CDR2 from the germline V gene are TSWWSYY and QGS. This CDR3 spans 16 amino acids. CDR3 DNA: TGTGCTCTTGGGGAACTATCCCCCTTCTTCCTGGATAAACTCATCTTT. Protein: CALGELSPFFLDKLIF.

This clone was seen a handful of times. A much more abundant neighbour one base away suggests this may be a read error. The rearrangement links TRDV2 to TRDJ1; 7 positions agree with TRDD3. The CDR3 is 15 residues long. Germline V gene data show CDR1 as GEAIGNYY and CDR2 as EKD. The CDR3 loop reads CACDTGLGFTDNLIF. Written as DNA, the CDR3 is TGTGCCTGTGACACCGGACTGGGGTTCACCGATAACCTCATCTTT.

The chain joins TRDV3 to TRDJ4; no definite D call. The CDR3 covers 15 residues. Germline values: CDR1 TVYSNPD, CDR2 GDNSRS (reference sequence). Trimming removed 2 bases from V and 0 bases from J, with 19 bases in between. The CDR3 nucleotides read TGTGCCTTTTCCGTACCTGGTCAAGAGGCCAGACCCCTGATCTTT. Protein sequence: CAFSVPGQEARPLIF.

The chain is built from TRDV1 and TRDJ1; 10 bases are a match to TRDD3. The CDR3 runs 18 residues. Germline V lookup: CDR1 TSWWSYY, CDR2 QGS. With V trimmed by 3 bases and J by 0 bases, 10 bases remained unmatched. CDR3 nucleotides: TGTGCTCTTGGGGATCCTGGGTGGGGGATACTGTACACCGATAAACTCATCTTT. It is translated as CALGDPGWGILYTDKLIF.

In its sample, this clone ranks as medium-sized (0.01 to 0.1%). The V gene is TRDV2, the J gene TRDJ1; 8 bases are a match to TRDD3. Germline CDR1 GEAIGNYY, CDR2 EKD. The CDR3 spans 17 residues. Trimming removed 3 bases from V and 2 bases from J; junction bases left unmatched: 13. The CDR3 DNA reads TGTGCCTGTGACGGATTACTGGGGGGGGATCTGACCGATAAACTCATCTTT. Translation: CACDGLLGGDLTDKLIF.

Here the CDR3 DNA reads TGTGCTCTTGGGAAAGTTAGCTTAGGCGTTAGCTTGATATCCTTCCAACCCGTCCGACCGCCGTCCGATAAACTCATCTTT. It is translated as CALGKVSLGVSLISFQPVRPPSDKLIF. This chain uses TRDV1 with TRDJ1; possibly TRDD2 for D (6 bases). The germline V gene encodes CDR1 TSWWSYY and CDR2 QGS. Trimming removed 5 bases from V and 3 bases from J, with 52 bases in between. There are 27 residues in the CDR3.

Relative to its sample, this clone is medium-sized (0.01 to 0.1%). This rearrangement joins TRDV3 to TRDJ1, with TRDD3 identical over 8 bases. The CDR3 has 16 amino acids. V was clipped by 4 bases and J by 0 bases; unmatched bases: 13. Per the germline V gene, CDR1 is TVYSNPD and CDR2 is GDNSRS (reference sequence). The CDR3 sequence: CASEKYWGLYTDKLIF. The CDR3 coding sequence is TGTGCCTCCGAAAAGTACTGGGGGTTGTACACCGATAAACTCATCTTT.

The chain has TRDV2 and TRDJ3; TRDD3 aligns across 11 bases. V dropped 4 bases and J dropped 0; count of bases not matched to a gene: 19. The CDR3 covers 23 residues. The germline V gene encodes CDR1 GEAIGNYY and CDR2 EKD. Here the CDR3 DNA reads TGTGCCTGTGATCCCGTACTGGGGGATAAGTCCCCGAATAGCTCCTGGGACACCCGACAGATGTTTTTC. Encoded protein: CACDPVLGDKSPNSSWDTRQMFF.

Comment on this clone: A junction end diverges from the germline sequence, so it may reflect a read error. The chain recombines TRDV2 with TRDJ1, with 10 bases fitting TRDD3. Germline CDR1 is GEAIGNYY and CDR2 is EKD. This CDR3 contains 18 residues. In DNA form, the CDR3 reads TGTGCCTGTAACACCGTAATGGGGGATACCTTATACACCGATAAACTCATCTTT. This gives the protein CACNTVMGDTLYTDKLIF.

The sample holds a few counts of this clone. This DNA's translation differs at residue 10 from TCRdb's protein, which comes from a much larger clone; a read error is likely, and the protein shown is translated from the DNA. The V gene is TRDV2, the J gene TRDJ1, with D tentatively TRDD3 (5 bases). This CDR3 spans 18 amino acids. Germline assignment: CDR1 GEAIGNYY and CDR2 EKD. Trimming removed 3 bases from V and 0 bases from J, with 22 bases in between. CDR3 nucleotides: TGTGCCTGTGACTTTCTGTCCCGTGGGGTACCCGACACCGATAAACTCATCTTT. Amino acids: CACDFLSRGVPDTDKLIF.

This clone was found a few times. The chain is built from TRDV2 and TRDJ1; D is uncertain. The CDR3 has 10 amino acids. Germline lookup yields CDR1 GEAIGNYY and CDR2 EKD. Trimming removed 2 bases from V and 10 bases from J, with 7 bases in between. CDR3: CACDNLRLIF. The CDR3 nucleotides read TGTGCCTGTGACAACCTGAGACTCATCTTT.

J is TRDJ1 and V is TRDV2; TRDD3 matches 8 bases. V shed 3 bases, J shed 5 bases, and the junction held 19 bases outside the gene matches. The CDR3 has 18 residues. Germline CDR1 GEAIGNYY, CDR2 EKD. CDR3 protein: CACDSLKLTGGPFDKLIF. The CDR3 DNA reads TGTGCCTGTGACTCCTTAAAACTTACTGGGGGGCCTTTTGATAAACTCATCTTT.

This clone turned up a few times. Possible read error: a much larger clone is one base away. The gene calls are TRDV1 and TRDJ1, with a possible D match to TRDD3 (5 bases). This CDR3 comprises 21 residues. CDR1 and CDR2 from the germline V gene are TSWWSYY and QGS. CDR3: CALGELRLLGWDHLYTDKPIF. CDR3 coding DNA: TGTGCTCTTGGGGAACTGAGGCTACTAGGCTGGGATCATTTGTACACCGATAAACCCATCTTT.

This clone was counted between two and nine times. The chain uses TRDV1 and TRDJ1; 8 bases agree with TRDD2. The germline CDR1 and CDR2 sequences are TSWWSYY and QGS. The V and J ends lost 0 bases and 4 bases, in that order; junction bases with no gene match: 22. The CDR3 loop spans 21 amino acids. The CDR3 reads CALGELYFLQGVLARSDKLIF. CDR3 sequence (DNA): TGTGCTCTTGGGGAACTTTACTTCCTACAGGGGGTCCTGGCGAGGAGCGATAAACTCATCTTT.

Note on this clone: The sample contains more than one DNA sequence encoding this CDR3. The chain has TRDV1 and TRDJ1; 11 bases are shared with TRDD3. Germline assignment: CDR1 TSWWSYY and CDR2 QGS. The CDR3 contains 21 residues. V lost 4 bases to trimming and J lost 0 bases; unmatched junction nucleotides: 19. The CDR3 DNA reads as TGTGCTCTTGGGGCATCACTTCCCCGGCTGGGGGATACCCCTCACACCGATAAACTCATCTTT. Residues: CALGASLPRLGDTPHTDKLIF.

V usage is TRDV3 and J usage is TRDJ1; 12 bases fit TRDD3. The germline CDR1 and CDR2 sequences are TVYSNPD and GDNSRS (reference sequence). The CDR3 spans 17 residues. J lost 3 bases, V lost 3 bases, and 14 bases had no gene match. CDR3 region: CAFDFLHWGIHSDKLIF. The CDR3 nucleotides are TGTGCCTTCGACTTCCTACACTGGGGGATACACTCCGATAAACTCATCTTT.

This clone was seen only a few times. This chain uses TRDV2 with TRDJ1; a possible D gene is TRDD3 (5 bases). Trimming cost V 4 bases and J 0 bases, with 14 bases left between them. The length of the CDR3 is 15 residues. The germline V gene encodes CDR1 GEAIGNYY and CDR2 EKD. The CDR3: CACESLLADTDKLIF. CDR3 bases: TGTGCCTGTGAATCCTTACTGGCCGACACCGATAAACTCATCTTT.

This chain joins TRDV2 and TRDJ1, with 11 bases lining up with TRDD3. The length of the CDR3 is 16 residues. CDR1 and CDR2 from the germline V gene are GEAIGNYY and EKD. Losses at the gene ends were 3 bases for V and 2 bases for J; bases not matched to a gene: 7. CDR3 protein: CACDVLGDNGTDKLIF. The DNA of the CDR3 is TGTGCCTGTGACGTACTGGGGGATAACGGTACCGATAAACTCATCTTT.

This clone was seen a handful of times. This chain uses TRDV1 with TRDJ1; 12 positions match TRDD3. The trim removed 2 bases at V and 6 bases at J, leaving 19 bases unmatched. CDR1 is TSWWSYY and CDR2 is QGS in the germline V gene. The CDR3 runs to 20 residues. The CDR3 DNA follows: TGTGCTCTTGGGGAAGGCCTTCCCCGTCAGTACTGGGGGATACCCTATAAACTCATCTTT. It yields the protein CALGEGLPRQYWGIPYKLIF.

With regard to this clone: This may come from a read error, since a much larger clone is one base off. The identical CDR3 is also encoded by other nucleotide sequences in the sample. The rearrangement joins TRAV29/DV5 to TRDJ1; 9 nucleotides line up with TRDD3. The germline V gene encodes CDR1 NSMFDY and CDR2 ISSIKDK. This CDR3 is 20 amino acids long. CDR3 nucleotide sequence: TGTGCCGCAAGCGTCCCGGGGATGGGCGCGGGGATACGCTGGGCTCCAAAACTCATCTTT. Protein sequence: CAASVPGMGAGIRWAPKLIF.

Worth noting for this clone: Given a much more abundant clone one base away, this may be a read error. V is TRDV2 and J is TRDJ1; D gene ambiguous. Germline values: CDR1 GEAIGNYY, CDR2 EKD. Trimming took off 3 bases at V and 10 bases at J, with 5 bases between the two ends. The CDR3 is 9 residues long. This CDR3 is CACDALLIF. The CDR3 coding sequence is TGTGCCTGTGACGCCTTACTCATCTTT.

By sample share, this clone is hyperexpanded. Different DNA sequences within this sample yield the same CDR3. The chain combines TRDV1 with TRDJ1; 11 bases map to TRDD3. The V gene's germline CDR1 is TSWWSYY and CDR2 QGS. This CDR3 comprises 17 residues. V was pared by 2 bases and J by 4 bases, with 9 bases of the junction left unmatched. The chain's CDR3 is CALGEIRYWGIYDKLIF. The CDR3 DNA reads as TGTGCTCTTGGGGAAATCCGTTACTGGGGGATATACGATAAACTCATCTTT.

The CDR3 nucleotides are TGTGCCTGTGACACCCGTTTCTCTCGCCTTCCTGTATACTGGGGGATACGGTGGACCGATAAACTCATCTTT. Translated, it gives CACDTRFSRLPVYWGIRWTDKLIF. The J gene is TRDJ1, the V gene TRDV2; 13 bases are a match to TRDD3. Per germline, CDR1 GEAIGNYY and CDR2 EKD. CDR3 length: 24 residues. V was pared by 0 bases and J by 2 bases, with 26 bases of the junction left unmatched.

This chain connects TRDV2 to TRDJ1; weak D call: TRDD3 (6 bases). The CDR3 totals 17 residues. Trimming pared 0 bases from V and 1 base from J, leaving 17 bases between. Germline V CDR1 and CDR2: GEAIGNYY, EKD. CDR3 nucleotide sequence: TGTGCCTGTGACACCCTGGGGACCCTGCGGGTCACCGATAAACTCATCTTT. It is translated as CACDTLGTLRVTDKLIF.